The following is a T cell receptor beta chain sequence with its context. Antigen: not known. Since all of the isolated RNA was reverse transcribed, expressed TCRB transcripts were what got sequenced. Measured with immunoSEQ multiplex PCR; TCRdb has only the in-frame clones, and not every one. The data contain 350,000 to 400,000 clones, roughly 15% of them singletons. The data derive from a study of beta chain features in type 1 diabetes. Study-wide results and limits: Insertion counts at VDJ junctions were lower in type 1 diabetes patients, who also showed more deletions there.

CDR1 and CDR2 (germline): LNHNV, YYDKDF (reference sequence). The CDR3 loop spans 17 amino acids. Trimming at V came to 4 bases and at J to 6 bases, leaving 15 bases not matched to a gene. The receptor's source is a woman younger than 35 in good health. This chain uses TRBV15 with TRBJ2-3; 8 bases agree with TRBD2. The sample consisted of naive CD4+ T cells from blood. The CDR3 DNA reads as TGTGCCACCAGCATCTCTAGCGGGTTGATTTCAAGCGATACGCAGTATTTT. Its translation: CATSISSGLISSDTQYF.